The 23 T cell receptor beta chains below all came from one sample that was sequenced in a study of T cells in Graves' hyperthyroidism and ophthalmopathy (dated by TCRdb to between 2017 and 2020). The library relied on multiplex PCR. TCRdb names Illumina HiSeq 2000 as the instrument used. The TCR beta CDR3 regions were amplified from RNA transcripts. For the first round of RT-PCR on the TCR CDR3, the HTBI primer set was used together with the Qiagen OneStep RT-PCR kit. TCRdb ran its own pipeline on the public reads, namely fastp trimming at Q25 and MiXCR clone calling, and kept in-frame beta chains. Each entry is one CDR3 protein sequence, shown with its most common DNA and genes. The sample table lists about 350,000 distinct CDR3 sequences, around 13% of them with a count of one. The ten largest clonotypes hold 20% to 25% of the sample. Sequenced material: blood. The source of these receptors is a woman between 25 and 40 years old with Graves' hyperthyroidism.

This sequence joins TRBV10-2 and TRBJ2-7; D call uncertain. V lost 4 bases and J 5 bases, leaving 12 bases between the germline ends. From germline, CDR1 is WSHSY and CDR2 SAAADI. This CDR3 has 13 amino acids. CDR3 nucleotides: TGCGCCAGCAGTGTGATCCAGGTAAACGAGCAGTACTTC. Its translation is CASSVIQVNEQYF.

This clonotype has at least ten counts. This chain joins TRBV6-5 and TRBJ2-5; D is undetermined. Germline-derived CDR1 and CDR2 are MNHEY and SVGAGI. The length of the CDR3 is 16 residues. The germline V and J ends were trimmed by 0 bases and 1 base, with 12 bases remaining between them. The DNA of the CDR3 is TGTGCCAGCAGTTACTCGCCAGGCGCCCTCCAAGAGACCCAGTACTTC. Its protein is CASSYSPGALQETQYF.

This chain links TRBV24-1 with TRBJ2-5, with TRBD2 matching over 7 bases. Losses at the gene ends were 3 bases for V and 2 bases for J; bases not matched to a gene: 11. The CDR3 is 17 residues long. Germline lookup yields CDR1 KGHDR and CDR2 SFDVKD. The CDR3 DNA follows: TGTGCCACCAGTGATCTCCGGACTAGTTACGAACAAGAGACCCAGTACTTC. It codes for CATSDLRTSYEQETQYF.

This clonotype was seen at least ten times. J is TRBJ2-2 and V is TRBV2; the D is unclear. V was shortened by 6 bases and J by 5 bases, with 7 bases between the two germline ends. The germline V gene has CDR1 SNHLY and CDR2 FYNNEI. The length of the CDR3 is 12 residues. The CDR3 loop is CASRDRTGELFF. The CDR3 DNA reads as TGTGCCAGCAGAGACCGGACCGGGGAGCTGTTTTTT. Complete variable domain (other parts from reference TRBV2 and TRBJ2-2): EPEVTQTPSHQVTQMGQEVILRCVPISNHLYFYWYRQILGQKVEFLVSFYNNEISEKSEIFDDQFSVERPDGSNFTLKIRSTKLEDSAMYFCASRDRTGELFFGEGSRLTVL.

This clonotype was detected only a few times. V gene TRBV28 combines with J gene TRBJ2-7; D not resolved. This CDR3 comprises 11 residues. Per germline, CDR1 MDHEN and CDR2 SYDVKM. Trimming removed 6 bases from V and 9 bases from J, with 12 bases in between. The CDR3 nucleotides are TGTGCCAGCAGCCGAATGGCAGCGCAGTACTTC. Protein product: CASSRMAAQYF.

V usage is TRBV7-2 and J usage is TRBJ2-3, with TRBD2 matching over 9 bases. The CDR3 covers 17 residues. CDR1 SGHTA and CDR2 FQGNSA come from the germline V gene. V was pared by 1 base and J by 4 bases, with 9 bases of the junction left unmatched. This CDR3 reads CASSLGRGGGGPDTQYF. Written as DNA, the CDR3 is TGTGCCAGCAGCTTAGGACGGGGCGGGGGGGGTCCAGATACGCAGTATTTT.

Comments on this clonotype: This may stem from a read error, because a much larger clone lies one nucleotide away. This chain joins TRBV6-2 or TRBV6-3 and TRBJ2-4; 7 nucleotides align to TRBD2. Germline CDR1 reads MNHEY; CDR2 reads SVGEGT. The CDR3 extends over 11 amino acids. Here the CDR3 reads CVSGKQGIQYF. DNA of the CDR3: TGTGTCAGCGGGAAGCAGGGCATTCAGTACTTC.

This clonotype was observed a few times. The chain employs TRBV10-3 and TRBJ2-7; the D is unclear. V lost 4 bases and J lost 2, with 12 bases in between. CDR3 length equals 14 residues. In germline, CDR1 is ENHRY, CDR2 SYGVKD. The CDR3 here is CAISVGLNPYEQYF. The CDR3 nucleotides read TGTGCCATCAGTGTAGGGTTAAACCCCTACGAGCAGTACTTC.

This clonotype occurred many times. The V and J genes are TRBV6-1 and TRBJ1-1; 7 nucleotides match TRBD1. Germline CDR1 and CDR2: MNHNS and SASEGT. This CDR3 region has 13 residues. Unmatched junction bases numbered 2, after V lost 6 bases and J lost 1 base. The CDR3 sequence: CASSPGGNTEAFF. The CDR3 DNA reads TGTGCCAGCAGCCCAGGGGGGAACACTGAAGCTTTCTTT.

The genes are TRBV2 and TRBJ2-1, with unresolved D. The CDR3 consists of 14 residues. The germline gives CDR1 SNHLY, CDR2 FYNNEI. V lost 5 bases and J 6 bases, leaving 14 bases between the germline ends. The CDR3 nucleotides read TGTGCCAGCAGTTCACTCGGACCTCCCAATGAGCAGTTCTTC. The encoded protein is CASSSLGPPNEQFF. Based on the CDR3 plus reference TRBV2 and TRBJ2-1, the full variable domain is EPEVTQTPSHQVTQMGQEVILRCVPISNHLYFYWYRQILGQKVEFLVSFYNNEISEKSEIFDDQFSVERPDGSNFTLKIRSTKLEDSAMYFCASSSLGPPNEQFFGPGTRLTVL.

The V gene is TRBV3-1, the J gene TRBJ1-2; TRBD1 is a possible D gene (5 bases). Germline CDR1 LGHDT, CDR2 YNNKEL (reference sequence). Trimming took off 5 bases at V and 6 bases at J, with 13 bases between the two ends. The CDR3 has 13 amino acids. The CDR3 DNA follows: TGTGCCAGCAGCGAATACCTGGGGGATGGCTACACCTTC. Encoded protein: CASSEYLGDGYTF. Supplemented by reference TRBV3-1 and TRBJ1-2, the full variable domain reads DTAVSQTPKYLVTQMGNDKSIKCEQNLGHDTMYWYKQDSKKFLKIMFSYNNKELIINETVPNRFSPKSPDKAHLNLHINSLELGDSAVYFCASSEYLGDGYTFGSGTRLTVV.

This clonotype was counted ten times or more. V and J are TRBV7-2 and TRBJ2-3; TRBD1 aligns across 8 bases. Unmatched junction bases numbered 8, after V lost 5 bases and J lost 4 bases. CDR1 is SGHTA, CDR2 FQGNSA, per germline. The CDR3 spans 15 residues. CDR3 nucleotide sequence: TGTGCCAGCAGCACAGGGGGTGGTCGGTCAGATACGCAGTATTTT. Translated: CASSTGGGRSDTQYF.

The chain couples TRBV19 to TRBJ2-1; TRBD2 agrees at 9 bases. This CDR3 is 16 amino acids long. Germline V lookup: CDR1 LNHDA, CDR2 SQIVND (reference sequence). Trimming at V came to 11 bases and at J to 8 bases, leaving 19 bases not matched to a gene. The chain's CDR3 is CAWSIKARGRADEQFF. The CDR3 coding sequence is TGTGCCTGGAGTATAAAAGCTCGCGGGAGGGCAGATGAGCAGTTCTTC.

This clonotype was detected a few times. The CDR3 protein is CASSLVQVNSPLHF. DNA of the CDR3: TGTGCCAGCAGCTTAGTCCAGGTTAATTCACCCCTCCACTTT. This chain joins TRBV7-2 and TRBJ1-6; unclear D gene. CDR3 size: 14 residues. Germline V gene data show CDR1 as SGHTA and CDR2 as FQGNSA. With 1 base removed from V and 6 bases from J, the gap between germline ends came to 7 bases.

This clonotype occurred many times. The chain has TRBV7-2 and TRBJ2-1; 9 bases agree with TRBD2. This CDR3 contains 15 residues. V trimming: 1 base; J trimming: 9 bases; junction bases outside the gene matches: 7. The V gene's germline CDR1 is SGHTA and CDR2 FQGNSA. CDR3 in amino acids: CASSLEPAGGAEQFF. CDR3 sequence (DNA): TGTGCCAGCAGCTTAGAGCCAGCGGGAGGTGCTGAGCAGTTCTTC.

CDR3 nucleotides: TGTGCCAGCAGTGAAGAAACAGGGAGCACAGATACGCAGTATTTT. Translating gives CASSEETGSTDTQYF. This chain joins TRBV2 and TRBJ2-3, with TRBD1 as a possible D gene (6 bases). This CDR3 spans 15 amino acids. Germline CDR1 and CDR2: SNHLY and FYNNEI. The germline V and J ends were trimmed by 1 base and 0 bases, with 8 bases remaining between them.

The chain is built from TRBV28 and TRBJ2-2; D might be TRBD1 (6 bases). V lost 1 base and J 5 bases, leaving 11 bases between the germline ends. This CDR3 is 15 amino acids long. Germline V gene sequence: CDR1 MDHEN, CDR2 SYDVKM. CDR3 residues: CASSLSGVYTGELFF. The CDR3 DNA is TGTGCCAGCAGTTTATCAGGGGTATATACCGGGGAGCTGTTTTTT. Based on the CDR3 plus reference TRBV28 and TRBJ2-2, the full variable domain is DVKVTQSSRYLVKRTGEKVFLECVQDMDHENMFWYRQDPGLGLRLIYFSYDVKMKEKGDIPEGYSVSREKKERFSLILESASTNQTSMYLCASSLSGVYTGELFFGEGSRLTVL.

The chain employs TRBV7-2 and TRBJ1-5; D might be TRBD1 (6 bases). The CDR3 length is 15 residues. CDR1 is SGHTA and CDR2 is FQGNSA in the germline V gene. Trimming took 2 bases from V and 7 from J, leaving 15 bases between them. CDR3 in amino acids: CASSLMIGGGQPQHF. The CDR3 bases are TGTGCCAGCAGCTTAATGATTGGGGGGGGCCAGCCCCAGCATTTT. The full variable domain, its missing parts supplied by reference TRBV7-2 and TRBJ1-5, is GAGVSQSPSNKVTEKGKDVELRCDPISGHTALYWYRQSLGQGLEFLIYFQGNSAPDKSGLPSDRFSAERTGGSVSTLTIQRTQQEDSAVYLCASSLMIGGGQPQHFGDGTRLSIL.

This clonotype was counted ten times or more. The V call is TRBV6-9, the J call TRBJ1-5, with 8 positions matching TRBD1. Germline loops: CDR1 MNHGY, CDR2 SVAAGI. Trimming took 6 bases from V and 4 from J; bases not matched to a gene: 2. The CDR3 has 13 amino acids. CDR3 region: CASRTGANQPQHF. In DNA, the CDR3 is TGTGCCAGCAGGACAGGGGCAAATCAGCCCCAGCATTTT.

V is TRBV7-9 and J is TRBJ1-1; 8 nucleotides agree with TRBD1. V trimming: 6 bases; J trimming: 0 bases; junction bases outside the gene matches: 3. CDR1 and CDR2 (germline): SEHNR, FQNEAQ (reference sequence). The CDR3 has 14 residues. DNA for the CDR3: TGTGCCAGCAGGGACAGGGCGATGAACACTGAAGCTTTCTTT. Encoded protein: CASRDRAMNTEAFF.

The V and J genes are TRBV12-3 or TRBV12-4 and TRBJ1-3; 8 bases align to TRBD1. This CDR3 comprises 12 residues. V was clipped by 10 bases and J by 4 bases; unmatched bases: 3. Written as DNA, the CDR3 is TGTGCCACCGGACAGGGAGGAAACACCATATATTTT. It is translated as CATGQGGNTIYF.

This clonotype has only a few counts. CDR3 residues: CASSPGTSTTNEKLFF. The CDR3 nucleotides read TGTGCCAGCAGCCCGGGGACGAGCACAACTAATGAAAAACTGTTTTTT. The genes are TRBV3-1 and TRBJ1-4; possibly TRBD1 for D (5 bases). The germline V gene encodes CDR1 LGHDT and CDR2 YNNKEL (reference sequence). Trimming stripped 4 bases from V and 0 bases from J, with 12 bases between. CDR3 size: 16 residues. Together with reference TRBV3-1 and TRBJ1-4, the CDR3 gives the full variable domain: DTAVSQTPKYLVTQMGNDKSIKCEQNLGHDTMYWYKQDSKKFLKIMFSYNNKELIINETVPNRFSPKSPDKAHLNLHINSLELGDSAVYFCASSPGTSTTNEKLFFGSGTQLSVL.

This clonotype occurred many times. The chain recombines TRBV7-2 with TRBJ2-7; perhaps TRBD2 as D (5 bases). Germline V gene lookup returns CDR1 SGHTA and CDR2 FQGNSA. V was cut by 4 bases and J by 2 bases, with 15 bases left in between. There are 15 residues in the CDR3. CDR3 residues: CASSSPRRGAYEQYF. The DNA of the CDR3 is TGTGCCAGCAGCTCCCCTAGACGGGGAGCCTACGAGCAGTACTTC.